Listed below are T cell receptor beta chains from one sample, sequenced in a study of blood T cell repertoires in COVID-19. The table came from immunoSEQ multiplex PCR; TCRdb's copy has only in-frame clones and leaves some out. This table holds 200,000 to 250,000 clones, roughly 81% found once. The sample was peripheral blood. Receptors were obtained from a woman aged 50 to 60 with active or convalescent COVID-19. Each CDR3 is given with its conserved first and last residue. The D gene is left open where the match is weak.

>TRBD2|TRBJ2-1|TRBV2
CASKTSRGNEQFF
TGTGCCAGCAAGACTAGCCGGGGCAATGAGCAGTTCTTC
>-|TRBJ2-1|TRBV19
CASREGLASSYNEQFF
TGTGCCAGTAGGGAGGGACTGGCTAGCTCCTACAATGAGCAGTTCTTC
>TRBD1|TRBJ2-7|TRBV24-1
CATSGGQGAVYEQYF
TGTGCCACCAGTGGCGGACAGGGGGCCGTATACGAGCAGTACTTC
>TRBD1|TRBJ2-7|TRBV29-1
CSGRQGAGEQYF
TGCAGCGGACGACAGGGTGCGGGCGAGCAGTACTTC
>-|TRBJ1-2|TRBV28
CASSFEDNKDGYTF
TGTGCCAGCAGTTTCGAAGACAACAAGGATGGCTACACCTTC
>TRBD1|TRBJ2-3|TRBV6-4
CASSKGAEDTQYF
TGTGCCAGCAGCAAGGGGGCGGAAGATACGCAGTATTTT
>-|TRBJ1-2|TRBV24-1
CATSAGANYGYTF
TGTGCCACCAGTGCAGGGGCTAACTATGGCTACACCTTC
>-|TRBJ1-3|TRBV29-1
CSVGVTGTLSGNTIYF
TGCAGCGTTGGGGTCACAGGAACATTATCTGGAAACACCATATATTTT
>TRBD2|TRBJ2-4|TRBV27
CASSPDGGGPSVSIQYF
TGTGCCAGCAGCCCCGATGGCGGGGGGCCCTCCGTGAGCATTCAGTACTTC
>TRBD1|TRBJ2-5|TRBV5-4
CASSPRGQGRETQYF
TGTGCCAGCAGCCCGAGAGGACAGGGACGGGAGACCCAGTACTTC
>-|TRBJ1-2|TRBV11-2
CASSLGGVGYGYTF
TGTGCCAGCAGCTTAGGGGGGGTAGGCTATGGCTACACCTTC
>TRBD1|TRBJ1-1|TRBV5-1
CASSGGTGAIDGEAFF
TGCGCCAGCAGTGGGGGGACAGGGGCGATCGATGGTGAAGCTTTCTTT
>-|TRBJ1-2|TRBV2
CASRPTQGSANYGYTF
TGTGCCAGCAGGCCAACCCAGGGTTCAGCTAACTATGGCTACACCTTC
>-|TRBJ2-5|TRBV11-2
CASSLGIAPETQYF
TGTGCCAGCAGCTTAGGGATAGCCCCAGAGACCCAGTACTTC